Listed below are T cell receptor beta chains from one sample, sequenced in a study of T cell repertoires in cytomegalovirus infection. TCRdb re-called the reads through MiXCR, storing one row per CDR3 protein. The sample consists of approximately 1,000,000 distinct CDR3 sequences, 31% of them appearing once. No antigen has been identified for these receptors. The material sequenced was cultured CD8+ T cells from PBMCs, taken from culture after CMV antigen stimulation. The receptor source for this set is a human donor in good health (CMV status not recorded). Some clones in this sample may be carry-over from other donors' samples. Each CDR3 is given with its conserved first and last residue. A D gene is named only where the DNA matches it firmly. Only part of the rows carry a size: once, few, many, or a class if the clone is expanded.

>many|TRBD1|TRBV28|TRBJ2-1
TGTGCCAGCACCCTGGACAGGGCAGGGGGTGGGGAGCAGTTCTTC
CASTLDRAGGGEQFF
>many|NA|TRBV12-3/TRBV12-4|TRBJ1-1
TGTGCCAGCAGTGTCCTGGGCACTGAAGCTTTCTTT
CASSVLGTEAFF
>NA|NA|TRBV11-1|TRBJ2-1
TGTGCCAGCAGCTTAGAAGTCCCAACTAGTTTGGTCAACAATGAGCAGTTCTTC
CASSLEVPTSLVNNEQFF
>many|TRBD1|TRBV7-6|TRBJ2-1
TGTGCCAGCACTCACCTCGGGCAGGGGGCTGACAATGAGCAGTTCTTC
CASTHLGQGADNEQFF
>few|NA|TRBV9|TRBJ2-3
TGTGCCAGCAGCGTGGGACACCCAACAGATACGCAGTATTTT
CASSVGHPTDTQYF
>NA|NA|TRBV14|TRBJ1-2
TGTGCCAGCAGCCAAAACAGGGACTTCTATGGCTACACCTTC
CASSQNRDFYGYTF
>NA|NA|TRBV24-1|TRBJ2-1
TGTGCCACCAGTTGGGGTACTGAGCAGTTCTTC
CATSWGTEQFF
>few|NA|TRBV10-2|TRBJ2-6
TGCGCCAGCAGTGAGCCGTTCTCTGGGGCCAACGTCCTGACTTTC
CASSEPFSGANVLTF
>many|TRBD2|TRBV4-1|TRBJ2-2
TGCGCCAGCAGCTTAAGGACTAGCGGGGCTTACGACACCGGGGAGCTGTTTTTT
CASSLRTSGAYDTGELFF
>NA|TRBD2|TRBV12-3/TRBV12-4|TRBJ2-7
TGTGCCAGCAGCCGCCGGGCTAGCGGGGACCACGAGCAGTACTTC
CASSRRASGDHEQYF